The 18 T cell receptor beta chains listed next were all sequenced from one sample in a study of blood T cell repertoires in COVID-19. The method was immunoSEQ multiplex PCR; TCRdb's version includes in-frame clones alone and lacks a portion of them. The table lists a few hundred thousand clones, more than 75% of them singletons. The material sequenced was PBMCs or T cells enriched from blood (not recorded which). Receptor source: a woman under 30 who had recovered from COVID-19.

This chain joins TRBV19 and TRBJ1-2, with TRBD1 matching 7 bases. Germline V gene data show CDR1 as LNHDA and CDR2 as SQIVND (reference sequence). V dropped 7 bases and J dropped 1; count of bases not matched to a gene: 9. CDR3 size: 15 residues. The CDR3, as DNA: TGTGCCAGTACATATTCAGGGGGATATAACTATGGCTACACCTTC. Protein product: CASTYSGGYNYGYTF.

The chain is built from TRBV7-6 and TRBJ1-2; 7 bases are shared with TRBD1. This CDR3 contains 12 residues. Germline CDR1 reads SGHVS; CDR2 reads FNYEAQ. V shed 10 bases, J shed 3 bases, and the junction held 5 bases outside the gene matches. Here the CDR3 DNA reads TGTGCCACCCAGGGGGTCTACTATGGCTACACCTTC. This sequence encodes CATQGVYYGYTF.

This sequence joins TRBV30 and TRBJ1-2; a possible D gene is TRBD1 (6 bases). The CDR3 consists of 14 residues. The germline gives CDR1 GTSNPN, CDR2 SVGIG (reference sequence). V dropped 5 bases and J dropped 2 bases, with 15 bases sitting between them. CDR3 sequence reads: CAWGATGRNYGYTF. The CDR3 nucleotides are TGTGCCTGGGGGGCGACAGGCCGAAACTATGGCTACACCTTC.

The V call is TRBV5-6, the J call TRBJ1-2; TRBD1 matches at 8 bases. Germline-derived CDR1 and CDR2 are SGHDT and YYEEEE. V lost 3 bases, J lost 0 bases, and 4 bases stayed unmatched. The CDR3 loop spans 15 amino acids. The CDR3 DNA reads TGTGCCAGCAGCTCTGGACAGGGACCTAACTATGGCTACACCTTC. It encodes CASSSGQGPNYGYTF.

The gene calls are TRBV27 and TRBJ1-6, with unresolved D. CDR3 length: 18 amino acids. V was shortened by 0 bases and J by 3 bases, with 15 bases between the two germline ends. Germline V CDR1 and CDR2: MNHEY, SMNVEV (reference sequence). The CDR3 bases are TGTGCCAGCAGTTTATCGATTCCTAGTAGTGGCTATAATTCACCCCTCCACTTT. It is translated as CASSLSIPSSGYNSPLHF.

The chain joins TRBV3-1 (or the pseudogene TRBV3-2) to TRBJ2-1; TRBD2 is a possible D gene (6 bases). The CDR3 sequence is 16 residues long. The germline V gene has CDR1 LGHDT and CDR2 YNNKEL (reference sequence). V lost 5 bases and J lost 4, with 18 bases in between. CDR3 sequence: CASSENWRDVYNEQFF. CDR3 in DNA: TGTGCCAGCAGCGAAAATTGGCGGGACGTTTACAATGAGCAGTTCTTC.

In this sample, this clone turned up a few times. The V gene is TRBV28, the J gene TRBJ2-7; TRBD2 is a possible D gene (5 bases). Trimming left V 6 bases short and J 5 bases short, with 20 bases between. This CDR3 has 15 amino acids. Per germline, CDR1 MDHEN and CDR2 SYDVKM. CDR3 nucleotide sequence: TGTGCCAGCAGGGCTCGGGCCTCACTAGGAAACGAGCAGTACTTC. It specifies CASRARASLGNEQYF.

The chain couples TRBV5-1 to TRBJ2-1; 7 bases line up with TRBD2. V gave up 3 bases and J gave up 4 bases; unmatched junction bases: 7. Germline V gene data show CDR1 as SGHRS and CDR2 as YFSETQ. This CDR3 has 15 residues. The CDR3 loop is CASSWGEGHYNEQFF. The CDR3 DNA reads as TGCGCCAGCAGCTGGGGGGAGGGGCATTACAATGAGCAGTTCTTC. The full variable domain, rest sourced from reference TRBV5-1 and TRBJ2-1, is KAGVTQTPRYLIKTRGQQVTLSCSPISGHRSVSWYQQTPGQGLQFLFEYFSETQRNKGNFPGRFSGRQFSNSRSEMNVSTLELGDSALYLCASSWGEGHYNEQFFGPGTRLTVL.

V is TRBV20-1 and J is TRBJ1-2; maybe TRBD1 (6 bases). Trimming shortened V by 3 bases and J by 6 bases, and 11 bases separated the two germline ends. There are 12 residues in the CDR3. The germline V gene has CDR1 DFQATT and CDR2 SNEGSKA (reference sequence). The CDR3 region is CSASNRADGYTF. CDR3 nucleotide sequence: TGCAGTGCTAGTAACAGGGCCGATGGCTACACCTTC.

This chain links TRBV3-1 (or the pseudogene TRBV3-2) with TRBJ2-5; 10 bases agree with TRBD2. This CDR3 is 16 amino acids long. Trimming cost V 2 bases and J 1 base; bases outside gene matches: 4. Germline assignment: CDR1 LGHDT and CDR2 YNNKEL (reference sequence). CDR3 sequence (DNA): TGTGCCAGCAGCCAACACAGCGGGGGGGCCCAAGAGACCCAGTACTTC. This encodes CASSQHSGGAQETQYF.

The rearrangement joins TRBV4-3 to TRBJ2-3; possibly TRBD2 for D (6 bases). Germline CDR1 is LGHNA and CDR2 is YSLEER. The CDR3 is made up of 18 amino acids. With 1 base removed from V and 0 bases from J, the gap between germline ends came to 17 bases. Here the CDR3 reads CASSQVRRGVASTDTQYF. CDR3 bases: TGCGCCAGCAGCCAAGTCAGGAGGGGAGTTGCTAGCACAGATACGCAGTATTTT.

V and J are TRBV19 and TRBJ1-1; weak D call: TRBD1 (6 bases). CDR1 LNHDA and CDR2 SQIVND come from the germline V gene (reference sequence). Trimming took 7 bases from V and 11 from J, leaving 20 bases between them. The CDR3 covers 13 residues. The CDR3 here is CASKGGGRLSAFF. The CDR3 nucleotides read TGTGCCAGTAAGGGTGGGGGCCGCCTCAGTGCTTTCTTT.

The rearrangement links TRBV7-9 to TRBJ1-2; unclear D gene. CDR1 SEHNR and CDR2 FQNEAQ come from the germline V gene (reference sequence). The CDR3 has 16 amino acids. V lost 4 bases to trimming and J lost 8 bases, with 23 bases between them. CDR3 nucleotide sequence: TGTGCCAGCAGCTCCCCAAGTCCGCGGTTGTTATCCGGCTACACCTTC. Residues: CASSSPSPRLLSGYTF. Using reference TRBV7-9 and TRBJ1-2 for the parts outside the CDR3, the full variable domain is DTGVSQNPRHKITKRGQNVTFRCDPISEHNRLYWYRQTLGQGPEFLTYFQNEAQLEKSRLLSDRFSAERPKGSFSTLEIQRTEQGDSAMYLCASSSPSPRLLSGYTFGSGTRLTVV.

The chain carries TRBV7-2 and TRBJ1-1, with a tentative D call TRBD1 (6 bases). The length of the CDR3 is 16 residues. CDR1 and CDR2 (germline): SGHTA, FQGNSA. V was pared by 1 base and J by 5 bases, with 17 bases between. For the CDR3, the DNA is TGTGCCAGCAGCTTAGTGGCAGGGGTAGGGGATACTGAAGCTTTCTTT. Its protein is CASSLVAGVGDTEAFF.

The J gene is TRBJ2-1, the V gene TRBV3-1 (or the pseudogene TRBV3-2); 8 nucleotides match TRBD1. The CDR3 is 16 amino acids. Germline V lookup: CDR1 LGHDT, CDR2 YNNKEL (reference sequence). With 0 bases clipped from V and 3 bases from J, the junction kept 4 bases outside the gene matches. The CDR3 DNA is TGTGCCAGCAGCCAAGAGGGGGACAGGTACTACAATGAGCAGTTCTTC. Translation: CASSQEGDRYYNEQFF.

This clone was recorded once. This sequence joins TRBV9 and TRBJ2-7, with 11 positions matching TRBD2. Germline values: CDR1 SGDLS, CDR2 YYNGEE. The CDR3 is 16 amino acids. J gave up 6 bases and V 0 bases, and 8 bases lay outside the gene matches. Written as DNA, the CDR3 is TGTGCCAGCAGCGTAGCTCCGACTAGCGGGAAGGGCGAGCAGTACTTC. This sequence encodes CASSVAPTSGKGEQYF.

V gene TRBV4-3 combines with J gene TRBJ2-7, with TRBD1 identical over 8 bases. The junction had 3 bases not matched to a gene; V was cut back by 0 bases and J by 2 bases. There are 15 residues in the CDR3. Germline CDR1 and CDR2: LGHNA and YSLEER. CDR3 DNA: TGCGCCAGCAGCCAAGAACAGGGGGGCCCCTACGAGCAGTACTTC. Translated: CASSQEQGGPYEQYF.

This chain connects TRBV6-5 to TRBJ1-2; 7 bases agree with TRBD1. V lost 6 bases to trimming and J lost 8 bases; unmatched junction nucleotides: 9. Germline V lookup: CDR1 MNHEY, CDR2 SVGAGI. This CDR3 is 13 amino acids long. The CDR3 DNA sequence: TGTGCCAGCAGCCGAGGACAGGTCTCGGGCTACACCTTC. Translation gives CASSRGQVSGYTF.